The 15 T cell receptor beta chains below come from one sample, sequenced in a study of shared clonotypes between healthy human individuals. CD8 cells regarded as naive lacked CD45RO, were positively chosen for CCR7, and omitted terminally differentiated effector memory CD45RA+ cells. Clones were sequenced by immunoSEQ multiplex PCR, and TCRdb holds only the in-frame ones, with some missing. The sample consists of about 2.1 million clones, around 93% of them appearing once. Sequences were obtained from naive CD8+ T cells from PBMCs. The receptor source for this set is a man aged 18 to 30 in good health. Some clones in this sample may be carry-over from other donors' samples.

For the CDR3, the DNA is TGTGCCAGCAGCTCCGACGGGAGGGAGGCGTACAATGAGCAGTTCTTC. It encodes CASSSDGREAYNEQFF. The V call is TRBV7-9, the J call TRBJ2-1; 8 nucleotides align to TRBD2. Germline CDR1 SEHNR, CDR2 FQNEAQ (reference sequence). CDR3 length: 16 residues. V shed 4 bases, J shed 4 bases, and the junction held 9 bases outside the gene matches.

The chain carries TRBV9 and TRBJ2-3, with D possibly TRBD2 on 7 matching bases. The CDR3 consists of 16 residues. Germline V CDR1 and CDR2: SGDLS, YYNGEE. Trimming cost V 2 bases and J 2 bases, with 15 bases left between them. The CDR3: CASSVSGGIATDTQYF. The CDR3 nucleotides are TGTGCCAGCAGCGTGTCGGGGGGCATAGCCACAGATACGCAGTATTTT. The whole variable domain, remainder taken from reference TRBV9 and TRBJ2-3, is DSGVTQTPKHLITATGQRVTLRCSPRSGDLSVYWYQQSLDQGLQFLIQYYNGEERAKGNILERFSAQQFPDLHSELNLSSLELGDSALYFCASSVSGGIATDTQYFGPGTRLTVL.

With respect to this clone: At the DNA level, this CDR3 is encoded by other sequences in the same sample as well. The CDR3: CASSLVGAGNEQFF. In DNA form, the CDR3 reads TGCGCCAGCAGCTTGGTGGGGGCCGGCAATGAGCAGTTCTTC. The V call is TRBV5-1, the J call TRBJ2-1, with D possibly TRBD1 on 6 matching bases. This CDR3 is built from 14 residues. The germline CDR1 and CDR2 sequences are SGHRS and YFSETQ. V shed 0 bases and J shed 6 bases, with 10 bases lying between them.

V and J are TRBV5-8 and TRBJ1-5; D is ambiguous. CDR3 length equals 18 residues. The germline gives CDR1 SGHTS, CDR2 YDEGEE. The V gene lost 0 bases and the J gene lost 0 bases, with 16 bases spanning the gap. CDR3 protein: CASSLDGVSAYSNQPQHF. As DNA, the CDR3 is TGTGCCAGCAGCTTGGATGGGGTGTCTGCTTATAGCAATCAGCCCCAGCATTTT.

The rearrangement uses TRBV6-1 and TRBJ1-1; D possibly corresponds to TRBD1 (5 bases). The CDR3 contains 15 residues. The V end lost 6 bases, the J end lost 0 bases, and 14 bases lay between the germline ends. Germline values: CDR1 MNHNS, CDR2 SASEGT. The CDR3 bases are TGTGCCAGCAGCGACGGACAAACCATGAACACTGAAGCTTTCTTT. Protein sequence: CASSDGQTMNTEAFF.

The rearrangement joins TRBV27 to TRBJ2-7; TRBD1 aligns across 9 bases. This CDR3 contains 14 residues. Germline V CDR1 and CDR2: MNHEY, SMNVEV (reference sequence). With V trimmed by 5 bases and J by 3 bases, 5 bases remained unmatched. As DNA, the CDR3 is TGTGCCAGCAGTAACCGGGACAGGGTCTACGAGCAGTACTTC. Translated: CASSNRDRVYEQYF.

The chain carries TRBV29-1 and TRBJ1-1, with D hard to call. Trimming pared 6 bases from V and 4 bases from J, leaving 12 bases between. The CDR3 has 12 residues. Germline V gene lookup returns CDR1 SQVTM and CDR2 ANQGSEA. For the CDR3, the DNA is TGCAGCGTCAGGACCGGGGTCACTGAAGCTTTCTTT. Residues: CSVRTGVTEAFF.

The chain is built from TRBV5-5 and TRBJ1-2; D is unresolved. Germline lookup yields CDR1 SGHKS and CDR2 YYEKEE (reference sequence). V lost 5 bases to trimming and J lost 10 bases, with 27 bases between them. The CDR3 is made up of 16 amino acids. The CDR3 DNA reads as TGTGCCAGCAGTGCCAACCCCGGGATGATTAAGATGGACTACACCTTC. Amino acid sequence: CASSANPGMIKMDYTF.

In its sample, this clone was seen once. The chain is built from TRBV11-3 and TRBJ1-1, with D maybe TRBD1 (5 bases). The CDR3 spans 13 residues. Germline loops: CDR1 SGHNT, CDR2 YENEEA. Trimming pared 3 bases from V and 5 bases from J, leaving 10 bases between. Written as DNA, the CDR3 is TGTGCCAGCAGCTTGGGGCCGGGGACTGAAGCTTTCTTT. Its protein is CASSLGPGTEAFF.

The rearrangement uses TRBV7-8 and TRBJ1-5; D uncertain. Germline values: CDR1 SGHVS, CDR2 FQNEAQ. V was shortened by 1 base and J by 4 bases, with 11 bases between the two germline ends. The CDR3 contains 15 residues. CDR3 region: CASSLEAALNQPQHF. CDR3 nucleotides: TGTGCCAGCAGCTTAGAGGCCGCCCTAAATCAGCCCCAGCATTTT.

V usage is TRBV7-9 and J usage is TRBJ2-7; a possible D gene is TRBD2 (5 bases). Germline loops: CDR1 SEHNR, CDR2 FQNEAQ (reference sequence). The CDR3 contains 14 residues. V lost 5 bases and J 3 bases, leaving 14 bases between the germline ends. CDR3 nucleotides: TGTGCCAGCAGCACCCGAGGGAGAAACTACGAGCAGTACTTC. Translated: CASSTRGRNYEQYF.

The chain carries TRBV9 and TRBJ1-2; the D gene is possibly TRBD1 (6 bases). Germline CDR1 SGDLS, CDR2 YYNGEE. Trimming took off 0 bases at V and 1 base at J, with 16 bases between the two ends. The CDR3 has 17 amino acids. In DNA, the CDR3 is TGTGCCAGCAGCGTAGGGGGAGGGGGGCACAGTAACTATGGCTACACCTTC. Residues: CASSVGGGGHSNYGYTF.

The J gene is TRBJ1-2, the V gene TRBV5-4; no reliable D call. Trimming removed 3 bases at V and 4 bases at J, with 4 bases between. Germline CDR1 reads SGHNT; CDR2 reads YYREEE (reference sequence). The CDR3 covers 11 residues. The CDR3 DNA follows: TGTGCCAGCAGCTCCACCTATGGCTACACCTTC. Translating gives CASSSTYGYTF.

The table lists this clone with a few counts. The V call is TRBV4-1, the J call TRBJ2-2; D call uncertain. Between the trimmed V and J ends, which lost 4 bases and 4 bases, there was a span of 7 bases. Germline-derived CDR1 and CDR2 are MGHRA and YSYEKL. The CDR3 is made up of 13 amino acids. DNA for the CDR3: TGCGCCAGCAGCCCAACTACCACCGGGGAGCTGTTTTTT. Amino acids: CASSPTTTGELFF.

The V and J genes are TRBV28 and TRBJ1-2; TRBD1 agrees at 7 bases. CDR3 size: 18 residues. Germline V gene data show CDR1 as MDHEN and CDR2 as SYDVKM. V was clipped by 2 bases and J by 0 bases; unmatched bases: 12. CDR3 protein: CASSLGKLTGDSNYGYTF. CDR3 coding DNA: TGTGCCAGCAGTTTAGGGAAACTCACAGGGGACTCTAACTATGGCTACACCTTC.